The source of this TCR beta chain is a study of T cell changes during pregnancy in multiple sclerosis. V lost 4 bases, J lost 5 bases, and 9 bases lay in between. The CDR3 is 12 amino acids. The germline CDR1 and CDR2 sequences are SGHAT and FQNNGV. Assay used: immunoSEQ multiplex PCR; TCRdb lists only in-frame clones, some missing. The sample lists about 67,000 clones, roughly nine tenths seen once, with 2% to 3% in the top ten. This sample comprised peripheral blood, obtained in the first trimester of pregnancy. This chain connects TRBV11-2 to TRBJ2-7; the D gene is possibly TRBD1 (5 bases). The sequence was obtained from a female donor with multiple sclerosis, enrolled in a pregnancy study. CDR3 DNA: TGTGCCAGCAGCTCCCAGGGTGACGAGCAGTACTTC. The encoded protein is CASSSQGDEQYF.